This T cell receptor beta chain was identified in a study of ipilimumab plus nivolumab after autologous stem cell transplantation. The CDR3 length is 17 residues. Sequencing was performed with immunoSEQ multiplex PCR; in TCRdb, only in-frame clones are kept and a portion is missing. Of some 17,000 clones detected, around four fifths appear once; the ten largest clones hold about 10%. The sequenced sample was PBMCs, obtained in a trial of ipilimumab plus nivolumab as post-transplant consolidation. This clonotype was obtained from a male donor with diffuse large B-cell lymphoma. The V and J genes are TRBV21-1 and TRBJ2-7. TRBV21-1 represents a pseudogene. The CDR3 DNA reads TGTGCCAGCAGCCCCCCCCGGACTAATTGGGGGCCGGGCGAGCAGTACTTC. Its protein is CASSPPRTNWGPGEQYF.